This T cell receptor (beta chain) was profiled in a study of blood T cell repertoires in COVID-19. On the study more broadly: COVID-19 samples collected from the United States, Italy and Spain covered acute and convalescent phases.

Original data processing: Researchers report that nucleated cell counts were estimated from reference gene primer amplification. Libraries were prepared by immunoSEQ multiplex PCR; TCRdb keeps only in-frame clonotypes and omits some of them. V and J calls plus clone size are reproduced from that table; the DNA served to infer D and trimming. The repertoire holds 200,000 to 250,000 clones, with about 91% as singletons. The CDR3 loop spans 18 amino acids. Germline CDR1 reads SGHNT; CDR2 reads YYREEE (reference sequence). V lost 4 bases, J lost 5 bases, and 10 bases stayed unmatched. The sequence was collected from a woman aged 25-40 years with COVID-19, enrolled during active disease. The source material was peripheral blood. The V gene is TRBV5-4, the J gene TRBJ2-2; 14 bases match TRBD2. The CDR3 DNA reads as TGTGCCAGCAGCCCCCTGGGACTAGCGGGGGCGAGGACCGGGGAGCTGTTTTTT. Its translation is CASSPLGLAGARTGELFF.